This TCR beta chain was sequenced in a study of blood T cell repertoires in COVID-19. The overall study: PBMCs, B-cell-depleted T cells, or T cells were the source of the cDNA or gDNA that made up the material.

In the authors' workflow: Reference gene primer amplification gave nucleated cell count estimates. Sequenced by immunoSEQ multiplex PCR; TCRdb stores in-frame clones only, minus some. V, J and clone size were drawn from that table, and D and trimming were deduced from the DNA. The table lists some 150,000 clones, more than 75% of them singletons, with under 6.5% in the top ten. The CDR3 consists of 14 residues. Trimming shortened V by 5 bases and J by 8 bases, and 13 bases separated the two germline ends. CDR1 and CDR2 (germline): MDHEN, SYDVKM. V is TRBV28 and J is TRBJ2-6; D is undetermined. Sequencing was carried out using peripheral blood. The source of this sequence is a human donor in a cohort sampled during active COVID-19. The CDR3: CASSVPRQTNVLTF. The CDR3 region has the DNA TGTGCCAGCAGTGTTCCGAGGCAGACCAACGTCCTGACTTTC.